This TCR beta chain was observed in a study of identical twins. General study results and limits: Fewer insertions were carried by abundant cord blood beta clonotypes, but none was seen in memory repertoires.

The germline gives CDR1 DFQATT, CDR2 SNEGSKA (reference sequence). This CDR3 has 15 residues. One entry per CDR3 protein, called by TCRdb with MiXCR from the 5' RACE reads. The table shows 1.5 million to 2 million distinct CDR3 sequences, with roughly a third occurring only once. To note about this clonotype: The antigen remains undetermined.

Input material: cord blood. The TCR comes from a newborn girl in good health. The rearrangement uses TRBV20-1 and TRBJ2-4; tentative D call: TRBD1 (6 bases). The DNA end favors TRBJ2-7, so the J call may be wrong. CDR3 sequence reads: CSAVLPDRAIYEQYF. The CDR3 DNA reads as TGCAGTGCCGTGCTACCGGACAGAGCTATCTACGAGCAGTACTTC.